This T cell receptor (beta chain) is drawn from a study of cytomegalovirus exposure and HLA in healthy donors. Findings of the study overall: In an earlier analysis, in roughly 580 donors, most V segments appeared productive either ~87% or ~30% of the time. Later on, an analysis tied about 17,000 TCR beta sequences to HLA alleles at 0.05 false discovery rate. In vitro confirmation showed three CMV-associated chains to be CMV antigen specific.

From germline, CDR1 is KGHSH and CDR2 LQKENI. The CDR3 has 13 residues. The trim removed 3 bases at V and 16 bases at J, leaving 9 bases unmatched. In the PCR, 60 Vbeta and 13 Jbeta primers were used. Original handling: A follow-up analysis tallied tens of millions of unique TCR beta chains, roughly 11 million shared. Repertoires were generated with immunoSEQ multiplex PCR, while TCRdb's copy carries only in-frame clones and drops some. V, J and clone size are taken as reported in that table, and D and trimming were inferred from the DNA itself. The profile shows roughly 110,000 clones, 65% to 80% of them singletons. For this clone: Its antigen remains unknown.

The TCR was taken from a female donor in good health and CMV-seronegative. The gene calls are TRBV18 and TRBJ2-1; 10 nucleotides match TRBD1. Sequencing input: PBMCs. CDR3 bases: TGTGCCAGCTCACCGGCCGGGACAGGGGCTTTTTTCTTC. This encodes CASSPAGTGAFFF.